This T cell receptor beta chain was observed in a study of T cells in Graves' hyperthyroidism and ophthalmopathy. Both ends counted, the CDR3 spans 9 residues. Germline V lookup: CDR1 SNHLY, CDR2 FYNNEI. TCR beta CDR3 regions were amplified from RNA. When the TCR CDR3 underwent first-round RT-PCR, the HTBI primer set was used. TCRdb itself ran the multiplex PCR reads through MiXCR, one entry per CDR3 protein. Of hundreds of thousands of distinct CDR3 sequences listed, over 40% are singletons. Regarding this clonotype: Here the CDR3 omits its conserved ending phenylalanine or tryptophan, so a read error is the likely source. Because the CDR3's place on the DNA is in doubt, the DNA is left out and the CDR3 is given as listed by TCRdb.

This clonotype originated in an adult man with Graves' disease, either hyperthyroidism or ophthalmopathy (not recorded which). Sequenced sample: peripheral blood or thyroid tissue (not recorded which). The chain links TRBV2 to TRBJ2-6; the table's D call TRBD2 went unverified against the DNA. The CDR3 reads CASSEMEVT.